Listed below are T cell receptor beta chains from one sample, sequenced in a study of T cell changes during pregnancy in multiple sclerosis. The assay was immunoSEQ multiplex PCR, and TCRdb's table has in-frame clones only and misses some. The table has more than 35,000 clones, more than 75% seen once. The sample consisted of CD4+ T cells from peripheral blood mononuclear cells, taken in the first trimester of pregnancy. Receptors originate from a female donor with multiple sclerosis, enrolled in a pregnancy study. The CDR3 runs from the conserved cysteine through the conserved F or W. Each record gives: clone size, J gene, D gene, V gene, CDR3 DNA, CDR3 protein. The D gene is left open where the match is weak. Rows may omit the clone size; those that give it use once, few, many or a size class.

abundance: .
j_gene: TRBJ2-7
d_gene: .
v_gene: TRBV7-3
CDR3nt: TGTGCCAGCAGCTTAGGGGGCGGGAGCTCCTACGAGCAGTACTTC
CDR3aa: CASSLGGGSSYEQYF

abundance: .
j_gene: TRBJ2-2
d_gene: .
v_gene: TRBV5-4
CDR3nt: TGTGCCAGCAGCTTGTTTACGGGAGTCGCCGGGGAGCTGTTTTTT
CDR3aa: CASSLFTGVAGELFF

abundance: .
j_gene: TRBJ1-3
d_gene: .
v_gene: TRBV14
CDR3nt: TGTGCCAGCAGCCGGAACGACAGAGCCGGAAACACCATATATTTT
CDR3aa: CASSRNDRAGNTIYF

abundance: .
j_gene: TRBJ2-2
d_gene: TRBD2
v_gene: TRBV5-1
CDR3nt: TGCGCCAGCAGCCCAGGGGGACTAGCGGGAGCCGGGGAGCTGTTTTTT
CDR3aa: CASSPGGLAGAGELFF

abundance: .
j_gene: TRBJ2-2
d_gene: .
v_gene: TRBV4-1
CDR3nt: TGCGCCAGCAGCCAAATTAGTCAGGGATTGAACACCGGGGAGCTGTTTTTT
CDR3aa: CASSQISQGLNTGELFF

abundance: .
j_gene: TRBJ2-5
d_gene: TRBD1
v_gene: TRBV4-1
CDR3nt: TGCGCCAGCAGCCAAGGAAGCGGGACAGGGGAGACCCAGTACTTC
CDR3aa: CASSQGSGTGETQYF

abundance: .
j_gene: TRBJ1-1
d_gene: TRBD1
v_gene: TRBV11-2
CDR3nt: TGTGCCAGCAGCTCTTCAGACAGGGGGACTGAAGCTTTCTTT
CDR3aa: CASSSSDRGTEAFF

abundance: .
j_gene: TRBJ1-2
d_gene: .
v_gene: TRBV7-9
CDR3nt: TGTGCCAGCAGCATCACCGACAGGAATACTAACTATGGCTACACCTTC
CDR3aa: CASSITDRNTNYGYTF

abundance: .
j_gene: TRBJ2-7
d_gene: TRBD2
v_gene: TRBV7-2
CDR3nt: TGTGCCAGCAGCTTGGGGACTAGTCTAGCCTACGAGCAGTACTTC
CDR3aa: CASSLGTSLAYEQYF

abundance: .
j_gene: TRBJ2-5
d_gene: TRBD2
v_gene: TRBV5-1
CDR3nt: TGCGCCAGCAGCTTGGGGGGGACTAGCGGGATACGGTCAGAGACCCAGTACTTC
CDR3aa: CASSLGGTSGIRSETQYF

abundance: .
j_gene: TRBJ1-6
d_gene: .
v_gene: TRBV7-3
CDR3nt: TGTGCCAGCAGCAGCCAAGGGGGTTCACCCCTCCACTTT
CDR3aa: CASSSQGGSPLHF

abundance: .
j_gene: TRBJ2-1
d_gene: TRBD2
v_gene: TRBV5-1
CDR3nt: TGCGCCAGCAGCTTGCGGACTAGCGGGAGAAGCTCCTACAATGAGCAGTTCTTC
CDR3aa: CASSLRTSGRSSYNEQFF

abundance: .
j_gene: TRBJ2-7
d_gene: .
v_gene: TRBV5-6
CDR3nt: TGTGCCAGCAGCTTGGCCGGGGGGCGCGAGCAGTACTTC
CDR3aa: CASSLAGGREQYF

abundance: few
j_gene: TRBJ1-2
d_gene: TRBD1
v_gene: TRBV9
CDR3nt: TGTGCCAGCAGCGACGGGACAGGGGATGTGGGGGGTGGCTACACCTTC
CDR3aa: CASSDGTGDVGGGYTF

abundance: .
j_gene: TRBJ2-3
d_gene: TRBD2
v_gene: TRBV7-2
CDR3nt: TGTGCCAGCAGCTTGAGAGCGGGATTGACAGATACGCAGTATTTT
CDR3aa: CASSLRAGLTDTQYF

abundance: .
j_gene: TRBJ1-6
d_gene: .
v_gene: TRBV4-2
CDR3nt: TGTGCCAGCAGCCAAGCCTCAGGGGTTGGTAATTCACCCCTCCACTTT
CDR3aa: CASSQASGVGNSPLHF

abundance: .
j_gene: TRBJ1-1
d_gene: .
v_gene: TRBV9
CDR3nt: TGTGCCAGCAGCGTAGGACTCAGGGAGGGGAGAGACACTGAAGCTTTCTTT
CDR3aa: CASSVGLREGRDTEAFF

abundance: .
j_gene: TRBJ2-3
d_gene: TRBD2
v_gene: TRBV5-8
CDR3nt: TGTGCCAGCAGACAGACTAGCTGGGCTGGGTCAGATACGCAGTATTTT
CDR3aa: CASRQTSWAGSDTQYF

abundance: .
j_gene: TRBJ2-4
d_gene: TRBD1
v_gene: TRBV19
CDR3nt: TGTGCCAGTATGGAAGGGGGCATGGACATTCAGTACTTC
CDR3aa: CASMEGGMDIQYF

abundance: .
j_gene: TRBJ2-5
d_gene: TRBD2
v_gene: TRBV28
CDR3nt: TGTGCCAGCAGTTTATGGGGGGAGGGACAAGAGACCCAGTACTTC
CDR3aa: CASSLWGEGQETQYF

abundance: once
j_gene: TRBJ2-3
d_gene: TRBD2
v_gene: TRBV7-2
CDR3nt: TGTGCCAGCAGCTTCCGTTGGACTAGCGGGGGGGGCCGCACAGATACGCAGTATTTT
CDR3aa: CASSFRWTSGGGRTDTQYF

abundance: .
j_gene: TRBJ2-1
d_gene: TRBD1
v_gene: TRBV6-1
CDR3nt: TGTGCCAGCAGTGTAGTACAGGGGGGATACAATGAGCAGTTCTTC
CDR3aa: CASSVVQGGYNEQFF

abundance: .
j_gene: TRBJ1-1
d_gene: .
v_gene: TRBV20-1
CDR3nt: TGCAGTGTCTCAGCCCCCGGGAAAACTTTCTTT
CDR3aa: CSVSAPGKTFF

abundance: few
j_gene: TRBJ1-5
d_gene: .
v_gene: TRBV30
CDR3nt: TGTGCCTGGAGTTCAGGGAACGATCAGCCCCAGCATTTT
CDR3aa: CAWSSGNDQPQHF

abundance: .
j_gene: TRBJ1-2
d_gene: .
v_gene: TRBV6-1
CDR3nt: TGTGCCAGCAGTGAGAGGGGTAGCGGCTATGGCTACACCTTC
CDR3aa: CASSERGSGYGYTF

abundance: once
j_gene: TRBJ1-1
d_gene: .
v_gene: TRBV5-6
CDR3nt: TGTGCCAGCAGCTTTCCGGGAAACACTGAAGCTTTCTTT
CDR3aa: CASSFPGNTEAFF

abundance: .
j_gene: TRBJ1-2
d_gene: .
v_gene: TRBV6-5
CDR3nt: TGTGCCAGCAGCCGCAGTGCTAACTATGGCTACACCTTC
CDR3aa: CASSRSANYGYTF

abundance: .
j_gene: TRBJ1-2
d_gene: TRBD1
v_gene: TRBV30
CDR3nt: TGTGCCTGGAGTATGGGACAGTCCTTCAACTATGGCTACACCTTC
CDR3aa: CAWSMGQSFNYGYTF

abundance: .
j_gene: TRBJ1-2
d_gene: TRBD1
v_gene: TRBV4-2
CDR3nt: TGTGCCAGCAGCCAGAGAACAGGGGCCTCGGGTGGCTACACCTTC
CDR3aa: CASSQRTGASGGYTF

abundance: .
j_gene: TRBJ1-1
d_gene: TRBD1
v_gene: TRBV28
CDR3nt: TGTGCCAGCAGTTTACGGGGACAGGGGCTTAAGAACACTGAAGCTTTCTTT
CDR3aa: CASSLRGQGLKNTEAFF

abundance: .
j_gene: TRBJ1-3
d_gene: .
v_gene: TRBV5-1
CDR3nt: TGCGCCAGCAGCTTGGATCTTCAGGGGTGGCGTGGAAACACCATATATTTT
CDR3aa: CASSLDLQGWRGNTIYF

abundance: .
j_gene: TRBJ1-5
d_gene: .
v_gene: TRBV7-8
CDR3nt: TGTGCCAGCAGCTTGTGGGCCGGGATAGAGAATCAGCCCCAGCATTTT
CDR3aa: CASSLWAGIENQPQHF

abundance: .
j_gene: TRBJ1-2
d_gene: .
v_gene: TRBV28
CDR3nt: TGTGCCAGCGGCGGGGTGGCTAACTATGGCTACACCTTC
CDR3aa: CASGGVANYGYTF

abundance: .
j_gene: TRBJ2-7
d_gene: TRBD2
v_gene: TRBV19
CDR3nt: TGTGCCAGTCCCGGGGGGGGGACCTACGAGCAGTACTTC
CDR3aa: CASPGGGTYEQYF

abundance: .
j_gene: TRBJ2-2
d_gene: .
v_gene: TRBV9
CDR3nt: TGTGCCAGCAGCCTAACCGGGGTGGTCCCCGGGGAGCTGTTTTTT
CDR3aa: CASSLTGVVPGELFF

abundance: .
j_gene: TRBJ2-1
d_gene: .
v_gene: TRBV6-1
CDR3nt: TGTGCCAGCAGTGTGATAGCGAGCTACAATGAGCAGTTCTTC
CDR3aa: CASSVIASYNEQFF

abundance: .
j_gene: TRBJ1-1
d_gene: .
v_gene: TRBV18
CDR3nt: TGTGCCAGCTCACCACCGTCGGTTCAGGGGACTGAAGCTTTCTTT
CDR3aa: CASSPPSVQGTEAFF

abundance: once
j_gene: TRBJ2-3
d_gene: .
v_gene: TRBV30
CDR3nt: TGTGCCTGGAAGGGGACTAGCACAGATACGCAGTATTTT
CDR3aa: CAWKGTSTDTQYF

abundance: .
j_gene: TRBJ1-1
d_gene: .
v_gene: TRBV7-6
CDR3nt: TGTGCCAGCAGCCCAACAGGGCTGAACACTGAAGCTTTCTTT
CDR3aa: CASSPTGLNTEAFF

abundance: .
j_gene: TRBJ1-2
d_gene: .
v_gene: TRBV7-9
CDR3nt: TGTGCCAGCAGCCCACTCGGGGGTAGTAGCGGCTACACCTTC
CDR3aa: CASSPLGGSSGYTF

abundance: .
j_gene: TRBJ2-1
d_gene: .
v_gene: TRBV19
CDR3nt: TGTGCCAGTAGTATTAGGGTAGGGGACAATGAGCAGTTCTTC
CDR3aa: CASSIRVGDNEQFF

abundance: .
j_gene: TRBJ2-3
d_gene: TRBD2
v_gene: TRBV11-2
CDR3nt: TGTGCCAGCAGCTTGAACTTAGCGGGAGATGGCACAGATACGCAGTATTTT
CDR3aa: CASSLNLAGDGTDTQYF

abundance: .
j_gene: TRBJ2-5
d_gene: .
v_gene: TRBV2
CDR3nt: TGTGCCAGCAGTGAAGGGGGAAGGACAGAAGAGACCCAGTACTTC
CDR3aa: CASSEGGRTEETQYF

abundance: .
j_gene: TRBJ2-1
d_gene: .
v_gene: TRBV5-1
CDR3nt: TGCGCCAGCAGCTTGGCCGGTGAGCAGTTCTTC
CDR3aa: CASSLAGEQFF

abundance: .
j_gene: TRBJ2-3
d_gene: TRBD2
v_gene: TRBV7-3
CDR3nt: TGTGCCAGCAGCCTAGCGGGGGGCACAGATACGCAGTATTTT
CDR3aa: CASSLAGGTDTQYF

abundance: .
j_gene: TRBJ2-5
d_gene: .
v_gene: TRBV28
CDR3nt: TGTGCCAGCAACCCGACAGGGACTCAAGAGACCCAGTACTTC
CDR3aa: CASNPTGTQETQYF

abundance: .
j_gene: TRBJ1-5
d_gene: TRBD1
v_gene: TRBV28
CDR3nt: TGTGCCAGCAGTCCCCAGACAGGGAGTAGCAATCAGCCCCAGCATTTT
CDR3aa: CASSPQTGSSNQPQHF

abundance: once
j_gene: TRBJ1-1
d_gene: TRBD1
v_gene: TRBV6-1
CDR3nt: TGTGCCAGCAGTCTAGACAGGGGGAACACTGAAGCTTTCTTT
CDR3aa: CASSLDRGNTEAFF

abundance: few
j_gene: TRBJ1-2
d_gene: TRBD1
v_gene: TRBV5-6
CDR3nt: TGTGCCAGCAGCTTGGGGCAGGGGGCTTCCAACTATGGCTACACCTTC
CDR3aa: CASSLGQGASNYGYTF

abundance: .
j_gene: TRBJ2-1
d_gene: TRBD2
v_gene: TRBV30
CDR3nt: TGTGCCTGGAGTTCCCCCGGACTAGCGGCGGATGAGCAGTTCTTC
CDR3aa: CAWSSPGLAADEQFF

abundance: .
j_gene: TRBJ2-7
d_gene: TRBD2
v_gene: TRBV9
CDR3nt: TGTGCCAGCAGCGTAGATCTAGCGGCACAGCAGTACTTC
CDR3aa: CASSVDLAAQQYF

abundance: .
j_gene: TRBJ1-2
d_gene: TRBD1
v_gene: TRBV18
CDR3nt: TGTGCCAGCTCACCAATTACCGGGACAGGGGACGGCTACACCTTC
CDR3aa: CASSPITGTGDGYTF

abundance: .
j_gene: TRBJ2-7
d_gene: TRBD2
v_gene: TRBV27
CDR3nt: TGTGCCAGCAGTACTAGCGGTCCGCCCAACGAGCAGTACTTC
CDR3aa: CASSTSGPPNEQYF

abundance: .
j_gene: TRBJ2-1
d_gene: TRBD2
v_gene: TRBV10-3
CDR3nt: TGTGCCATCAGTGAGGGACTAGCGGGGACCAATGAGCAGTTCTTC
CDR3aa: CAISEGLAGTNEQFF

abundance: once
j_gene: TRBJ1-6
d_gene: TRBD1
v_gene: TRBV6-6
CDR3nt: TGTGCCAGCAGTTACTCGACAGGGAATAATTCACCCCTCCACTTT
CDR3aa: CASSYSTGNNSPLHF

abundance: .
j_gene: TRBJ1-3
d_gene: .
v_gene: TRBV29-1
CDR3nt: TGCAGCGTTGAAAGCACCTCTGGAAACACCATATATTTT
CDR3aa: CSVESTSGNTIYF

abundance: .
j_gene: TRBJ2-2
d_gene: TRBD1
v_gene: TRBV2
CDR3nt: TGTGCCAGCAGTGAAGCAGGGGGCCTCGGGGAGCTGTTTTTT
CDR3aa: CASSEAGGLGELFF

abundance: .
j_gene: TRBJ1-2
d_gene: TRBD1
v_gene: TRBV2
CDR3nt: TGTGCCAGCAGTGTTGGGACAGGCTATGGCTACACCTTC
CDR3aa: CASSVGTGYGYTF

abundance: .
j_gene: TRBJ1-1
d_gene: TRBD1
v_gene: TRBV29-1
CDR3nt: TGCAGCGCAGGGACAGGGGGTATGAACACTGAAGCTTTCTTT
CDR3aa: CSAGTGGMNTEAFF

abundance: .
j_gene: TRBJ2-1
d_gene: TRBD2
v_gene: TRBV27
CDR3nt: TGTGCCAGCAGTTTATTGTACGGGGTCTCGGGGGGAAAGGGGATCGGAGAGCAGTTCTTC
CDR3aa: CASSLLYGVSGGKGIGEQFF